The present TCR beta chain was sequenced within a study of blood T cells in healthy people across ages. Concerning this clonotype: Antigen: not known.

PCR was performed a second time for roughly 7 to 12 cycles using a sample-barcoded 5' primer and a J-beta primer mix. Each cDNA molecule received a tag from a template-switch adaptor that had 12 random nucleotides. TCRdb re-called the 5' RACE reads through MiXCR, storing one row per CDR3 protein. The sample holds fewer than 800,000 distinct CDR3 sequences, approximately 21% seen once. Study outcomes and limitations: PBMCs went unsorted, and a conclusive naive versus antigen-experienced comparison was therefore prevented. TCR beta diversity was tightly associated with the proportion of naive T cells.

CDR3 length: 15 residues. Trimming stripped 3 bases from V and 4 bases from J, with 13 bases between. Germline CDR1 is LNHDA and CDR2 is SQIVND (reference sequence). Sequenced sample: blood. The rearrangement links TRBV19 to TRBJ1-5; D ambiguous. The sequence was collected from a man between 70 and 80 years old in good health. The CDR3 spells CASSIGGIRNQPQHF. CDR3 bases: TGTGCCAGTAGTATCGGAGGGATTAGGAATCAGCCCCAGCATTTT.